A single sample gave rise to the 23 T cell receptor beta chains below, sequenced in a study of early T cells in non-severe SARS-CoV-2 infection. TCRdb re-derived calls from the 5' RACE reads in MiXCR, one entry per CDR3 protein. This table has some 82,000 distinct CDR3 sequences, approximately 12% appearing once. Sequencing used whole blood, obtained at baseline. These receptors originate from an adult who was a healthcare worker with PCR-confirmed SARS-CoV-2 infection or an uninfected control (not recorded which).

This clonotype has at least ten counts. The chain couples TRBV7-9 to TRBJ1-6, with D tentatively TRBD1 (5 bases). Trimming took off 5 bases at V and 17 bases at J, with 25 bases between the two ends. This CDR3 has 15 residues. CDR1 SEHNR and CDR2 FQNEAQ come from the germline V gene (reference sequence). CDR3 sequence reads: CASSLRSGKSASIHF. CDR3 bases: TGTGCCAGCAGCCTTCGGTCAGGGAAGTCTGCCAGTATCCACTTT.

This clonotype has more than one count but fewer than ten. The rearrangement links TRBV18 to TRBJ1-5, with D unclear. The CDR3 has 13 amino acids. Germline V gene sequence: CDR1 KGHSH, CDR2 LQKENI. V lost 3 bases and J 6 bases, leaving 9 bases between the germline ends. The CDR3 spells CASSPEYFQPQHF. CDR3 in DNA: TGTGCCAGCTCACCGGAGTACTTTCAGCCCCAGCATTTT. Based on the CDR3 plus reference TRBV18 and TRBJ1-5, the full variable domain is NAGVMQNPRHLVRRRGQEARLRCSPMKGHSHVYWYRQLPEEGLKFMVYLQKENIIDESGMPKERFSAEFPKEGPSILRIQQVVRGDSAAYFCASSPEYFQPQHFGDGTRLSIL.

The chain couples TRBV11-2 to TRBJ2-1; 8 bases map to TRBD1. Germline lookup yields CDR1 SGHAT and CDR2 FQNNGV. This CDR3 contains 14 residues. The J segment lost 10 bases and the V segment lost 6 bases, leaving 11 bases of the junction unmatched. Here the CDR3 DNA reads TGTGCCAGCAGACACGGGACAGGACCCTGGGAGCAGTTCTTC. Its translation: CASRHGTGPWEQFF. Drawing the rest from reference TRBV11-2 and TRBJ2-1, the complete variable domain is EAGVAQSPRYKIIEKRQSVAFWCNPISGHATLYWYQQILGQGPKLLIQFQNNGVVDDSQLPKDRFSAERLKGVDSTLKIQPAKLEDSAVYLCASRHGTGPWEQFFGPGTRLTVL.

The J gene is TRBJ2-5, the V gene TRBV19; D is undetermined. Germline CDR1 is LNHDA and CDR2 is SQIVND (reference sequence). Deletions cut 4 bases from V and 7 bases from J, with 10 bases between. The CDR3 extends over 12 amino acids. CDR3 nucleotide sequence: TGTGCCAGTAGTACCTCACTCGGGACCCAGTACTTC. Translated, it gives CASSTSLGTQYF.

The chain joins TRBV5-6 to TRBJ2-3; no clear D. This CDR3 region has 12 residues. V was cut by 1 base and J by 5 bases, with 5 bases left in between. The germline V gene has CDR1 SGHDT and CDR2 YYEEEE. CDR3 DNA: TGTGCCAGCAGCTTGATAAGAGATACGCAGTATTTT. As protein: CASSLIRDTQYF.

This rearrangement joins TRBV5-1 to TRBJ2-7; no firm D call. CDR3 size: 14 residues. Germline CDR1 reads SGHRS; CDR2 reads YFSETQ. Trimming took 7 bases from V and 0 from J, leaving 14 bases between them. CDR3 amino acids: CASQKERFSYEQYF. CDR3 DNA sequence: TGCGCCAGCCAAAAAGAGCGATTCTCCTACGAGCAGTACTTC.

This clonotype was recorded a few times. The rearrangement links TRBV10-3 to TRBJ2-7, with unresolved D. Trimming removed 0 bases from V and 2 bases from J, with 14 bases in between. Germline V gene lookup returns CDR1 ENHRY and CDR2 SYGVKD. The CDR3 runs to 16 residues. The CDR3 nucleotides read TGTGCCATCAGTGAGTCCCGGGTAGACGTGGCCTACGAGCAGTACTTC. Amino acid sequence: CAISESRVDVAYEQYF.

This clonotype was observed at least ten times. This sequence joins TRBV12-3 or TRBV12-4 and TRBJ1-6; D is unresolved. This CDR3 has 13 amino acids. The V end lost 3 bases, the J end lost 10 bases, and 10 bases lay between the germline ends. This CDR3 reads CASSFPGESPLHF. CDR3 coding DNA: TGTGCCAGCAGTTTTCCAGGTGAATCACCCCTCCACTTT.

This clonotype was counted a few times. The gene calls are TRBV18 and TRBJ2-1, with D possibly matching TRBD2 (5 bases). The V gene's germline CDR1 is KGHSH and CDR2 LQKENI. Trimming pared 4 bases from V and 9 bases from J, leaving 16 bases between. The CDR3 has 14 residues. CDR3 in amino acids: CASSLLGKGGEQFF. Here the CDR3 DNA reads TGTGCCAGCTCACTCCTAGGAAAAGGAGGTGAGCAGTTCTTC.

The CDR3 sequence: CASSLAASGRARTGELFF. The CDR3 region has the DNA TGTGCCAGCAGCTTGGCGGCTAGCGGGAGGGCCCGTACCGGGGAGCTGTTTTTT. The gene calls are TRBV5-4 and TRBJ2-2; 12 bases fit TRBD2. This CDR3 comprises 18 residues. Germline loops: CDR1 SGHNT, CDR2 YYREEE (reference sequence). Trimming cost V 0 bases and J 5 bases; bases outside gene matches: 8.

The rearrangement links TRBV3-1 to TRBJ2-3; 14 nucleotides line up with TRBD2. The junction had 3 bases not matched to a gene; V was cut back by 5 bases and J by 8 bases. CDR3 length equals 14 residues. From germline, CDR1 is LGHDT and CDR2 YNNKEL (reference sequence). This CDR3 reads CASSGTSGRGTQYF. CDR3 bases: TGTGCCAGCAGCGGGACTAGCGGGAGAGGTACGCAGTATTTT.

This clonotype has just a few counts. The rearrangement links TRBV15 to TRBJ2-7; 9 bases fit TRBD1. This CDR3 has 15 amino acids. The V segment lost 2 bases and the J segment 4 bases; nucleotides outside the gene matches: 6. Looked up from germline, CDR1 is LNHNV and CDR2 is YYDKDF (reference sequence). The CDR3 here is CATSRPGQGGYEQYF. DNA for the CDR3: TGTGCCACCAGCAGACCGGGACAGGGAGGGTACGAGCAGTACTTC.

Concerning this clonotype: A read error is possible here, since a much larger clone lies one base away. The CDR3, as DNA: TGCAGTGCTAGGCCTTCCTCGACAGGACTCCACCCCCACTTT. The encoded protein is CSARPSSTGLHPHF. The chain recombines TRBV20-1 with TRBJ1-6; TRBD1 is a possible D gene (6 bases). CDR3 size: 14 residues. Germline V gives CDR1 DFQATT, CDR2 SNEGSKA (reference sequence). Trimming removed 3 bases from V and 18 bases from J, with 24 bases in between.

The table lists this clonotype with a few counts. This chain joins TRBV30 and TRBJ1-4, with D possibly being TRBD1 (6 bases). The CDR3 runs to 14 residues. V lost 1 base and J 8 bases, leaving 14 bases between the germline ends. Looked up from germline, CDR1 is GTSNPN and CDR2 is SVGIG (reference sequence). The CDR3 nucleotides read TGTGCCTGGAGTGACGGACAGCTGGGGGAAAAACTGTTTTTT. This encodes CAWSDGQLGEKLFF.

The genes are TRBV29-1 and TRBJ2-2; 9 bases are shared with TRBD1. Unmatched junction bases numbered 17, after V lost 4 bases and J lost 8 bases. Germline CDR1 SQVTM, CDR2 ANQGSEA. The CDR3 totals 17 residues. DNA for the CDR3: TGCAGCGTTGGGACAGGGGTAGCGGGTCCCTCAAGGGGGGAGCTGTTTTTT. This translates into CSVGTGVAGPSRGELFF.

This clonotype has just a few counts. The V call is TRBV6-5, the J call TRBJ1-2; D not resolved. Germline loops: CDR1 MNHEY, CDR2 SVGAGI. This CDR3 comprises 13 residues. V lost 6 bases to trimming and J lost 5 bases, with 13 bases between them. Here the CDR3 reads CASRKGNSYGYTF. The CDR3 bases are TGTGCCAGCAGAAAAGGGAACTCTTATGGCTACACCTTC.

This clonotype came up many times. The chain combines TRBV20-1 with TRBJ1-4, with D possibly being TRBD1 (5 bases). V lost 6 bases and J 11 bases, leaving 16 bases between the germline ends. CDR3 size: 12 residues. Germline V gene data show CDR1 as DFQATT and CDR2 as SNEGSKA (reference sequence). CDR3 coding DNA: TGCAGTGCCCCGGACGGAAAGGGGAAACTGTTTTTT. Its protein product is CSAPDGKGKLFF.

This clonotype was seen a handful of times. V and J are TRBV12-3 or TRBV12-4 and TRBJ1-5; TRBD1 agrees at 9 bases. V gave up 3 bases and J gave up 3 bases; unmatched junction bases: 12. CDR3 size: 18 residues. As DNA, the CDR3 is TGTGCCAGCAGTTTGAGGGGGACAGGGACCACCAACAATCAGCCCCAGCATTTT. Translated, it gives CASSLRGTGTTNNQPQHF.

This clonotype has just a few counts. This chain uses TRBV7-6 with TRBJ1-1; no reliable D call. Germline V gene data show CDR1 as SGHVS and CDR2 as FNYEAQ. The CDR3 is 14 amino acids. V was clipped by 2 bases and J by 0 bases, with 7 bases between them. The CDR3 here is CASSLLAMNTEAFF. The DNA of the CDR3 is TGTGCCAGCAGCTTACTAGCGATGAACACTGAAGCTTTCTTT.

The chain links TRBV29-1 to TRBJ2-2; 8 bases are a match to TRBD2. CDR1 and CDR2 (germline): SQVTM, ANQGSEA. The V segment lost 3 bases and the J segment 3 bases; nucleotides outside the gene matches: 3. This CDR3 has 14 residues. For the CDR3, the DNA is TGCAGCGTTGAGCGGGGGGTGGACACCGGGGAGCTGTTTTTT. It encodes CSVERGVDTGELFF.

This clonotype was picked up a small number of times. V usage is TRBV5-1 and J usage is TRBJ2-3; 11 nucleotides match TRBD2. The ends lost 3 bases at V and 2 bases at J; junction bases unmatched: 8. The germline gives CDR1 SGHRS, CDR2 YFSETQ. The CDR3 runs to 17 residues. CDR3 in DNA: TGCGCCAGCAGCTCAACTATAGCGGGAGGGTCCACAGATACGCAGTATTTT. Translating it yields CASSSTIAGGSTDTQYF.

This clonotype has only a few counts. V is TRBV10-3 and J is TRBJ1-6; the D is unclear. The germline gives CDR1 ENHRY, CDR2 SYGVKD. The CDR3 length is 12 residues. V lost 0 bases and J 14 bases, leaving 8 bases between the germline ends. The chain's CDR3 is CAISESEFSLHF. The CDR3 nucleotides are TGTGCCATCAGTGAGTCTGAGTTTTCCCTCCACTTT.

This clonotype was counted many times. The chain joins TRBV24-1 to TRBJ2-3, with D perhaps matching TRBD1 or TRBD2 (5 bases each). V was shortened by 1 base and J by 4 bases, with 11 bases between the two germline ends. CDR1 and CDR2 (germline): KGHDR, SFDVKD. This CDR3 is built from 15 residues. This chain's CDR3 is CATSDFVGTADTQYF. CDR3 DNA sequence: TGTGCCACCAGTGATTTCGTTGGGACCGCAGATACGCAGTATTTT.